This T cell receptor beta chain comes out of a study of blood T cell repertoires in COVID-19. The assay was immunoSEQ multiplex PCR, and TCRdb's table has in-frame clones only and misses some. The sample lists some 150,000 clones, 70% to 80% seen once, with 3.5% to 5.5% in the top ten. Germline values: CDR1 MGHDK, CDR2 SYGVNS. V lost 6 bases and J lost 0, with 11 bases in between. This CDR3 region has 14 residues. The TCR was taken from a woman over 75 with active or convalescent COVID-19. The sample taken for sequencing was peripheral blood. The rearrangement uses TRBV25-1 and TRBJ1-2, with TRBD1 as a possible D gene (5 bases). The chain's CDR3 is CASSSGPTNYGYTF. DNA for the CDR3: TGTGCCAGCAGCTCAGGGCCCACTAACTATGGCTACACCTTC.